This T cell receptor (beta chain) was profiled in a study of shared clonotypes between healthy human individuals. Study background: Used for every donor were three CD4 naive, three CD4 memory, two CD8 naive and one CD8 memory plate.

Study-wide results and limits: Memory subsets generally showed smaller estimated richness than naive subsets did.

Positively selected for CCR7, the CD45RO-negative cells used as naive CD8 cells excluded terminally differentiated effector memory CD45RA+ cells. This clone was seen just once. What it binds is unknown. Produced via immunoSEQ multiplex PCR; TCRdb's table is partial and in-frame only. Altogether 1.5 million to 2.5 million clones are present, over 85% being singletons, with the ten largest covering 0.9% to 1.5%. The CDR3 has 18 residues. The germline V gene has CDR1 SEHNR and CDR2 FQNEAQ (reference sequence). Trimming stripped 2 bases from V and 3 bases from J, with 22 bases between. The specimen sequenced was naive CD8+ T cells sorted from blood. This chain links TRBV7-9 with TRBJ1-1; D is undetermined. This TCR was recovered from a man younger than 30 in good health. The CDR3 DNA is TGTGCCAGCAGCTTATCTCCCCCGGTTTTGGGTAAGGACACTGAAGCTTTCTTT. Translation: CASSLSPPVLGKDTEAFF.